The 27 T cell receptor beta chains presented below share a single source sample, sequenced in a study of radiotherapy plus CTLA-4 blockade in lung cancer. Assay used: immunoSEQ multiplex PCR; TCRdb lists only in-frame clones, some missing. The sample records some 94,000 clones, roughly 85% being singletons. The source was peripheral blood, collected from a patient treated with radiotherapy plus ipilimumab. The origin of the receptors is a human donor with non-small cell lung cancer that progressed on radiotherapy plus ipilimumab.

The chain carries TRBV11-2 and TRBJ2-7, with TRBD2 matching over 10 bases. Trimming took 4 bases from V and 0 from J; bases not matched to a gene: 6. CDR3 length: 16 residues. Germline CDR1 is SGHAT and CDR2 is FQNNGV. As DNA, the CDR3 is TGTGCCAGCAGCTCTTACAGCGGGAGGGCCTCCTACGAGCAGTACTTC. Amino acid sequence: CASSSYSGRASYEQYF.

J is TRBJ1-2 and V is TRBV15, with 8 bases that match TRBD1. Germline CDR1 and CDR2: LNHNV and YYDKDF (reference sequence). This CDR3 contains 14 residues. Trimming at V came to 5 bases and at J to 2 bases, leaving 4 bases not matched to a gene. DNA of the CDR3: TGTGCCACCAGCGGGACAGGACAGAACTATGGCTACACCTTC. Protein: CATSGTGQNYGYTF.

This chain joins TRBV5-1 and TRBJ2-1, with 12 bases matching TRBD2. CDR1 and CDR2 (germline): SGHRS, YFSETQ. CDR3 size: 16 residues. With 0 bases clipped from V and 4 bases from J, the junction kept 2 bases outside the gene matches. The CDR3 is CASSLGLAGGYNEQFF. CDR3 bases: TGCGCCAGCAGCTTGGGTCTAGCGGGAGGGTACAATGAGCAGTTCTTC. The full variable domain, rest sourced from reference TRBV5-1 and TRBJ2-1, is KAGVTQTPRYLIKTRGQQVTLSCSPISGHRSVSWYQQTPGQGLQFLFEYFSETQRNKGNFPGRFSGRQFSNSRSEMNVSTLELGDSALYLCASSLGLAGGYNEQFFGPGTRLTVL.

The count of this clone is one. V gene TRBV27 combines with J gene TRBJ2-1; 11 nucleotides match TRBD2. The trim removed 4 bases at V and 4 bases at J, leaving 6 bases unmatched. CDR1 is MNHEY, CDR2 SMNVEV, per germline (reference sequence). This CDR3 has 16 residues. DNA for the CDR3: TGTGCCAGCAGTTCGGCTAGCGGGAGGAGTTACAATGAGCAGTTCTTC. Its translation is CASSSASGRSYNEQFF.

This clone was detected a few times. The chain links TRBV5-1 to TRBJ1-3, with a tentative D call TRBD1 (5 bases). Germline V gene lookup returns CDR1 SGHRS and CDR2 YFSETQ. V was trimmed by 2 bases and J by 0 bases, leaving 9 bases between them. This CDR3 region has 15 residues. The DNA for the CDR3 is TGCGCCAGCAGCTTTGCGGGACTCTCTGGAAACACCATATATTTT. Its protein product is CASSFAGLSGNTIYF.

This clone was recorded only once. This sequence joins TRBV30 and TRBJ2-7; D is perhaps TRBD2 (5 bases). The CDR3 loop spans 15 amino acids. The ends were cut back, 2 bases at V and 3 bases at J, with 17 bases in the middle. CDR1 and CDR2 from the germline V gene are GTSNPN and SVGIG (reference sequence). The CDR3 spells CAWSSLDWAGYEQYF. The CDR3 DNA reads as TGTGCCTGGAGTTCCCTGGACTGGGCTGGCTACGAGCAGTACTTC.

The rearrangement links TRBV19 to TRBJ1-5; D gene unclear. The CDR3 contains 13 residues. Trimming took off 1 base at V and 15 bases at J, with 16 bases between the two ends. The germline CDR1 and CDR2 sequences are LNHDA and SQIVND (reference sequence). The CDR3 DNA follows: TGTGCCAGTAGTATAGCTCTGAACAATCAGGTGCATTTT. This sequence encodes CASSIALNNQVHF.

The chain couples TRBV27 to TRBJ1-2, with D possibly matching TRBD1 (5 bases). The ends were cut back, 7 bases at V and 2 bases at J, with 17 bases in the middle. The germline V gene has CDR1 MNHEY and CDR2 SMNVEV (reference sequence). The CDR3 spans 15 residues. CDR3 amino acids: CASTFTGTLNYGYTF. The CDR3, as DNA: TGTGCCAGCACCTTCACCGGGACCCTGAACTATGGCTACACCTTC.

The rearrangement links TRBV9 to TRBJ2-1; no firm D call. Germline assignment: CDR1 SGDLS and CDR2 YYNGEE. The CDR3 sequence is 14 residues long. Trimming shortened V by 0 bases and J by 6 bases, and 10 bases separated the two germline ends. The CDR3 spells CASSVVLSANEQFF. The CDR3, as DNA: TGTGCCAGCAGCGTAGTGCTCAGCGCCAATGAGCAGTTCTTC.

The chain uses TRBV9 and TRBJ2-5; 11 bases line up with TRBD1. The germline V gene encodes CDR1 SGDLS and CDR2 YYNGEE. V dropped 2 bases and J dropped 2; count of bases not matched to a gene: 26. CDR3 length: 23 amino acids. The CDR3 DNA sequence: TGTGCCAGCAGCGTTTCGATCTCGGTTGGTCGGGGGACAGGGGGATCGGTTCAAGAGACCCAGTACTTC. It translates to CASSVSISVGRGTGGSVQETQYF.

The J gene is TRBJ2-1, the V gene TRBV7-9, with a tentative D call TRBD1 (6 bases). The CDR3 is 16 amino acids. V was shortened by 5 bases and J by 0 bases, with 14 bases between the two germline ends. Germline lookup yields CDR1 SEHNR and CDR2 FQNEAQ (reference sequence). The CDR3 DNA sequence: TGTGCCAGCAGCCCACGGGACACCTTCTCCTACAATGAGCAGTTCTTC. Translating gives CASSPRDTFSYNEQFF.

The CDR3 here is CASSVSGDLSYNEQFF. DNA of the CDR3: TGTGCCAGCAGTGTTAGCGGGGACCTCTCCTACAATGAGCAGTTCTTC. V usage is TRBV6-1 and J usage is TRBJ2-1; 8 bases align to TRBD2. CDR3 length equals 16 residues. The trim removed 4 bases at V and 0 bases at J, leaving 5 bases unmatched. CDR1 and CDR2 (germline): MNHNS, SASEGT.

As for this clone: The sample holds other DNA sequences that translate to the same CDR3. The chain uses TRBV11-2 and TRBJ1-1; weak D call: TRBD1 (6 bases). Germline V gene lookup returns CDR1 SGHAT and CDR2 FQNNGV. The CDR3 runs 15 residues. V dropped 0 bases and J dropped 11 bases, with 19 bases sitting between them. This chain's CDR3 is CASSLDWGQGLAAFF. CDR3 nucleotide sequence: TGTGCCAGCAGCTTAGATTGGGGGCAGGGCCTCGCCGCTTTCTTT.

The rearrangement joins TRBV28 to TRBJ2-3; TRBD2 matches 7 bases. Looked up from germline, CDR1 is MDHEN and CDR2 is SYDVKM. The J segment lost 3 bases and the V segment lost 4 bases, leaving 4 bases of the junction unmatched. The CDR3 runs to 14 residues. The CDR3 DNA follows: TGTGCCAGCAGTTCGGCGGGAGTAACAGATACGCAGTATTTT. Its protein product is CASSSAGVTDTQYF.

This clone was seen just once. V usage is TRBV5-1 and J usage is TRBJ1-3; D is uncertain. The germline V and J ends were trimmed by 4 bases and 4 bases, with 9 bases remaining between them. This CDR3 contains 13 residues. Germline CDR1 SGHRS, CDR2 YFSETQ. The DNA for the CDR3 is TGCGCCAGCAGCCCCACGGAGGGAAACACCATATATTTT. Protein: CASSPTEGNTIYF.

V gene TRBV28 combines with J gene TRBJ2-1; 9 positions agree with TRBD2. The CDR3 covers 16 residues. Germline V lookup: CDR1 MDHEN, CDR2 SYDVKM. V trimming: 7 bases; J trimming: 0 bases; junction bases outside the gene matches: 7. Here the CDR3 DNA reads TGTGCCAGCAACCTCAGCGGGAGGCTCTCCTACAATGAGCAGTTCTTC. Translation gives CASNLSGRLSYNEQFF.

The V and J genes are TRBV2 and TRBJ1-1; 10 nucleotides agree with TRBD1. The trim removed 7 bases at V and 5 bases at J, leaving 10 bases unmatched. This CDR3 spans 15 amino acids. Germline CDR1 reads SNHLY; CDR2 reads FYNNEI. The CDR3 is CASIPDRGRFTEAFF. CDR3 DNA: TGTGCCAGCATTCCTGACAGGGGGCGCTTTACTGAAGCTTTCTTT. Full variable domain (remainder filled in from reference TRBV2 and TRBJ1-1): EPEVTQTPSHQVTQMGQEVILRCVPISNHLYFYWYRQILGQKVEFLVSFYNNEISEKSEIFDDQFSVERPDGSNFTLKIRSTKLEDSAMYFCASIPDRGRFTEAFFGQGTRLTVV.

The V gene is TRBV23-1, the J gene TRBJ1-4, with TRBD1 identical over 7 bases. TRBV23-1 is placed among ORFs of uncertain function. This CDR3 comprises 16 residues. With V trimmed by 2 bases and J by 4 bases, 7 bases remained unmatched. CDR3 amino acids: CASSQLPGQCNEKLFF. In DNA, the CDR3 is TGCGCCAGCAGTCAACTACCGGGACAGTGTAATGAAAAACTGTTTTTT.

CDR3 in DNA: TGTGCCAGCAGCCAAGAGCTGGCTAGCGGGAGGCACGAGCAGTACTTC. Translation: CASSQELASGRHEQYF. The gene calls are TRBV4-2 and TRBJ2-7, with 11 bases lining up with TRBD2. V shed 0 bases, J shed 5 bases, and the junction held 6 bases outside the gene matches. The CDR3 extends over 16 amino acids. Germline loops: CDR1 LGHNA, CDR2 YNFKEQ.

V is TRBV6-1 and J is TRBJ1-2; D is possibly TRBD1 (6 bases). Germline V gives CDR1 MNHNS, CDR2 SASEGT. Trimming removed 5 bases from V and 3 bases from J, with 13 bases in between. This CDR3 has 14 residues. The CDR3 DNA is TGTGCCAGCAGTTCTCTACAGGGACACTATGGCTACACCTTC. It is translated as CASSSLQGHYGYTF.

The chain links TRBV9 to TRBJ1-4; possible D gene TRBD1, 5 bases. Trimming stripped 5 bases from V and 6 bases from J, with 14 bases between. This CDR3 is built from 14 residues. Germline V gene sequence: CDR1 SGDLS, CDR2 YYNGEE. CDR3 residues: CASSWGLEDEKLFF. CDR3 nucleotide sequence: TGTGCCAGCAGTTGGGGACTTGAGGATGAAAAACTGTTTTTT.

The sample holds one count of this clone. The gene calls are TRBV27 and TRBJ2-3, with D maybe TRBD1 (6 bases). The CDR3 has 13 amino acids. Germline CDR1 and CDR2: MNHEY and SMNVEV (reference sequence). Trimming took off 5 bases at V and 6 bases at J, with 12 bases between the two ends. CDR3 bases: TGTGCCAGCAGTATACAGGGTCTGGATACGCAGTATTTT. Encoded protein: CASSIQGLDTQYF.

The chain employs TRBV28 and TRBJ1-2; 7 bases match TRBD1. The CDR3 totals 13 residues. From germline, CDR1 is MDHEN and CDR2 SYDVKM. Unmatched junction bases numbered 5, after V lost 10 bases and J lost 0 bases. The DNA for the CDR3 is TGTGCCATCCAAACAGGGGCTAACTATGGCTACACCTTC. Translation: CAIQTGANYGYTF.

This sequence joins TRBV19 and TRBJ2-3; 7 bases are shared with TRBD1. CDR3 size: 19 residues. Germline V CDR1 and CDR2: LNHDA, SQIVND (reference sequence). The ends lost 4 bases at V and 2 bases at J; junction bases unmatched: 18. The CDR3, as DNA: TGTGCCAGTAGTACCCTGAGAGGACAGGCCCAAGGGGTCACAGATACGCAGTATTTT. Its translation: CASSTLRGQAQGVTDTQYF.

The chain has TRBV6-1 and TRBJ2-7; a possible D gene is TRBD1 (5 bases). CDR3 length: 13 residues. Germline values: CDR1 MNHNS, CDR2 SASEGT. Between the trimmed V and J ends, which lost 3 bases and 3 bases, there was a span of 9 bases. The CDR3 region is CASSDDSLYEQYV. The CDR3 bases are TGTGCCAGCAGTGACGACAGCCTCTACGAGCAGTACGTC.

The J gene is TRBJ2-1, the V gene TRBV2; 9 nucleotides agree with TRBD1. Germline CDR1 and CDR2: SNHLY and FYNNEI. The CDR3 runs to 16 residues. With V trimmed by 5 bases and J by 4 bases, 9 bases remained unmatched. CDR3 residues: CASSLGQGSFYNEQFF. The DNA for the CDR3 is TGTGCCAGCAGTCTGGGACAGGGCTCTTTTTACAATGAGCAGTTCTTC.

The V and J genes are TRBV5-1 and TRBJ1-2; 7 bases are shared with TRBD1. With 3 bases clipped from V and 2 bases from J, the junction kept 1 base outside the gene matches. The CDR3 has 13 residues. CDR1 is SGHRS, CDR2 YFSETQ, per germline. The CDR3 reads CASSSTGNYGYTF. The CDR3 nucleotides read TGCGCCAGCAGCTCGACAGGGAACTATGGCTACACCTTC.